This TCR beta chain derives from a study of blood T cell repertoires in COVID-19. Across the study: The study drew acute and convalescent COVID-19 samples from the United States, Italy and Spain.

Methods used by the authors: Amplification from reference gene primers served as the basis for estimated nucleated cell counts. TCRdb keeps only in-frame clones here, not all; method: immunoSEQ multiplex PCR. For V, J and clone size, that table is used; D and trimming come from the DNA. The sample holds some 180,000 clones, roughly 93% seen once. This clone was detected once. One Seattle source followed patients from active infection through their disease course. Sequenced material: peripheral blood. This receptor was taken from a man between 18 and 35 years old with COVID-19, enrolled during active disease.

CDR3 protein: CASSQSGRGLNEQFF. The CDR3, as DNA: TGTGCCAGCAGTCAGAGCGGGAGGGGTCTCAATGAGCAGTTCTTC. This chain joins TRBV6-5 and TRBJ2-1; 10 bases are shared with TRBD2. V lost 5 bases to trimming and J lost 6 bases; unmatched junction nucleotides: 7. Germline CDR1 and CDR2: MNHEY and SVGAGI. CDR3 length: 15 amino acids.